Listed here is a single T cell receptor beta chain. These data originate in a study of blood T cell repertoires in COVID-19. Overall study context: The cDNA or gDNA used as material had been derived from T cells, B-cell-depleted T cells, or PBMCs.

Trimming pared 5 bases from V and 4 bases from J, leaving 18 bases between. Looked up from germline, CDR1 is SNHLY and CDR2 is FYNNEI. The CDR3 runs 16 residues. This table comes from immunoSEQ multiplex PCR, and its TCRdb copy is limited to in-frame clones, with some not included. The repertoire includes approximately 88,000 clones, around 85% of them detected once, and approximately 15% sits in the top ten. This rearrangement joins TRBV2 to TRBJ2-1; the D gene is possibly TRBD2 (6 bases). The receptor was derived from a woman between 70 and 85 years old with acute or convalescent COVID-19. Sequenced: peripheral blood. CDR3: CASSPPTSPGYNEQFF. The CDR3 nucleotides are TGTGCCAGCAGTCCACCCACTAGCCCGGGGTACAATGAGCAGTTCTTC.